The 25 T cell receptor beta chains presented below share a single source sample, sequenced in a study of T cells in Graves' hyperthyroidism and ophthalmopathy. Amplified TCR beta CDR3 regions derived from RNA transcripts. First-round RT-PCR targeting the TCR CDR3 was performed with the HTBI primer set. One entry per CDR3 protein results from TCRdb running MiXCR on the multiplex PCR reads. Of more than 550,000 distinct CDR3 sequences listed, over 40% are singletons. Sequencing used peripheral blood or thyroid tissue (not recorded which). These receptors all stem from an adult man with Graves' disease, either hyperthyroidism or ophthalmopathy (not recorded which).

This clonotype was counted a few times. The chain uses TRBV6-1 and TRBJ1-1; TRBD1 might be the D (6 bases). Trimming took 3 bases from V and 0 from J, leaving 14 bases between them. This CDR3 contains 16 residues. CDR1 is MNHNS, CDR2 SASEGT, per germline. The CDR3 spells CASSDARQVVNTEAFF. As DNA, the CDR3 is TGTGCCAGCAGTGACGCGCGACAGGTAGTGAACACTGAAGCTTTCTTT.

The chain recombines TRBV7-9 with TRBJ1-5; 11 bases map to TRBD1. After removal of 3 bases from V and 6 bases from J, the junction contained 7 bases not matched to a gene. CDR1 and CDR2 (germline): SEHNR, FQNEAQ (reference sequence). This CDR3 region has 16 residues. The CDR3 coding sequence is TGTGCCAGCAGCTTCCGGGACAGGGGGATCGGTCAGCCCCAGCATTTT. It yields the protein CASSFRDRGIGQPQHF.

A word on this clonotype: One end of the junction does not line up with germline, which may come from a read error. The rearrangement joins TRBV11-2 to TRBJ1-6, with no clear D. Germline CDR1 reads SGHAT; CDR2 reads FQNNGV. CDR3 length equals 16 residues. Here the CDR3 reads CASSRDVGSYNSPLHF. CDR3 in DNA: TGTGCCAGCAGCAGAGACGTCGGATCCTATAATTCTCCCCTCCACTTT.

This clonotype was recorded once. The J gene is TRBJ2-7, the V gene TRBV12-3 or TRBV12-4, with 7 bases that match TRBD1. Judging by the DNA end, TRBJ2-1 fits better; the J call may be wrong. CDR3 size: 13 residues. The CDR3 reads CASSWTGSYEQFF. CDR3 sequence (DNA): TGTGCCAGCAGTTGGACAGGCTCCTACGAGCAGTTCTTC.

The chain recombines TRBV12-3 or TRBV12-4 with TRBJ2-2; no clear D gene. Trimming took 1 base from V and 1 from J, leaving 7 bases between them. The CDR3 runs 15 residues. The CDR3 region is CASSLGLMNTGELFF. The CDR3 coding sequence is TGTGCCAGCAGTTTAGGGCTGATGAACACCGGGGAGCTGTTTTTT.

This clonotype appeared a few times. The chain is built from TRBV6-6 and TRBJ1-2, with 10 bases matching TRBD1. V shed 8 bases and J 3 bases; nucleotides not matched to a gene: 6. CDR1 and CDR2 from the germline V gene are MNHNY and SVGAGI (reference sequence). The CDR3 sequence is 14 residues long. CDR3 bases: TGTGCCAGCGGACAGGGGGTTGAGGACTATGGCTACACCTTC. Encoded protein: CASGQGVEDYGYTF.

The chain combines TRBV9 with TRBJ2-5; 11 nucleotides align to TRBD2. CDR1 and CDR2 (germline): SGDLS, YYNGEE. Trimming took 3 bases from V and 3 from J; bases not matched to a gene: 4. The CDR3 is 15 amino acids. DNA of the CDR3: TGTGCCAGCAGCGCTACTAGCGGGGGAGAAGAGACCCAGTACTTC. Translating it yields CASSATSGGEETQYF.

V is TRBV7-2 and J is TRBJ2-5, with TRBD2 matching 12 bases. CDR3 length equals 16 residues. In germline, CDR1 is SGHTA, CDR2 FQGNSA. With V trimmed by 1 base and J by 6 bases, 6 bases remained unmatched. CDR3 in amino acids: CASSLGTSGTSQTQYF. The CDR3 DNA reads as TGTGCCAGCAGCTTAGGGACTAGCGGGACCTCACAGACCCAGTACTTC. Filled out from reference TRBV7-2 and TRBJ2-5, the complete variable domain reads GAGVSQSPSNKVTEKGKDVELRCDPISGHTALYWYRQSLGQGLEFLIYFQGNSAPDKSGLPSDRFSAERTGGSVSTLTIQRTQQEDSAVYLCASSLGTSGTSQTQYFGPGTRLLVL.

This clonotype appeared many times. The genes are TRBV20-1 and TRBJ1-5; 8 bases agree with TRBD1. Unmatched junction bases numbered 7, after V lost 8 bases and J lost 7 bases. The CDR3 length is 12 residues. From germline, CDR1 is DFQATT and CDR2 SNEGSKA (reference sequence). The CDR3 sequence: CSSGQGWQPQHF. The CDR3 DNA is TGCAGTTCCGGACAGGGATGGCAGCCCCAGCATTTT.

This clonotype appeared many times. The CDR3 nucleotides read TGTGCCGCCCGTATTACCGGGGCGGACAATCAGCCCCAGCATTTT. This encodes CAARITGADNQPQHF. The chain has TRBV19 and TRBJ1-5; D may be TRBD1 (5 bases). CDR1 and CDR2 from the germline V gene are LNHDA and SQIVND (reference sequence). V lost 11 bases, J lost 3 bases, and 20 bases lay in between. CDR3 length equals 15 residues.

A few counts support this clonotype. The chain couples TRBV12-3 or TRBV12-4 to TRBJ1-2; D is possibly TRBD1 (6 bases). V was shortened by 3 bases and J by 3 bases, with 11 bases between the two germline ends. The CDR3 contains 14 residues. The DNA of the CDR3 is TGTGCCAGCAGTTTTGAAGGGGGAGACTATGGCTACACCTTC. Its translation is CASSFEGGDYGYTF.

This clonotype occurred many times. This rearrangement joins TRBV2 to TRBJ1-1; D remains ambiguous. The V end lost 8 bases, the J end lost 5 bases, and 15 bases lay between the germline ends. The CDR3 totals 13 residues. Germline V gene sequence: CDR1 SNHLY, CDR2 FYNNEI. The CDR3 sequence: CASSAAPNTEAFF. CDR3 DNA: TGTGCCAGCTCCGCAGCCCCTAATACTGAAGCTTTCTTT. The full variable domain, its missing parts supplied by reference TRBV2 and TRBJ1-1, is EPEVTQTPSHQVTQMGQEVILRCVPISNHLYFYWYRQILGQKVEFLVSFYNNEISEKSEIFDDQFSVERPDGSNFTLKIRSTKLEDSAMYFCASSAAPNTEAFFGQGTRLTVV.

This clonotype showed up just a few times. The rearrangement uses TRBV20-1 and TRBJ1-3; no definite D call. The CDR3 has 15 residues. Trimming shortened V by 1 base and J by 0 bases, and 10 bases separated the two germline ends. The germline V gene has CDR1 DFQATT and CDR2 SNEGSKA (reference sequence). The CDR3 spells CSARGGASSGNTIYF. In DNA, the CDR3 is TGCAGTGCTAGAGGGGGTGCTAGCTCTGGAAACACCATATATTTT.

The gene calls are TRBV29-1 and TRBJ2-2; TRBD1 or TRBD2 may be the D gene (6 bases each). In germline, CDR1 is SQVTM, CDR2 ANQGSEA. Trimming removed 6 bases at V and 7 bases at J, with 12 bases between. The CDR3 length is 12 residues. This CDR3 reads CSVSKGGGELFF. DNA for the CDR3: TGCAGCGTGTCCAAGGGGGGCGGGGAGCTGTTTTTT.

This clonotype was recorded a few times. The chain combines TRBV19 with TRBJ1-5; a possible D gene is TRBD1 (6 bases). Trimming pared 7 bases from V and 3 bases from J, leaving 13 bases between. The CDR3 loop spans 14 amino acids. Germline V gene sequence: CDR1 LNHDA, CDR2 SQIVND (reference sequence). This CDR3 reads CASTPRGANQPQHF. CDR3 DNA: TGTGCCAGTACCCCCCGGGGGGCCAATCAGCCCCAGCATTTT.

On this clonotype itself: A much larger clonotype is one base distant, so this may be a read error. The CDR3 region has the DNA TGTGCCATCAGTTATGTCTATGGCTACACCTTC. Residues: CAISYVYGYTF. The chain couples TRBV10-3 to TRBJ1-2; D uncertain. CDR3 length: 11 residues. CDR1 and CDR2 from the germline V gene are ENHRY and SYGVKD. Trimming cost V 5 bases and J 4 bases, with 5 bases left between them.

The V call is TRBV29-1, the J call TRBJ1-2; 10 bases fit TRBD1. This CDR3 region has 11 residues. The germline CDR1 and CDR2 sequences are SQVTM and ANQGSEA. The junction had 5 bases not matched to a gene; V was cut back by 6 bases and J by 10 bases. CDR3 DNA sequence: TGCAGCGTCGGACAGGGGGAGGACTACACCTTC. Encoded protein: CSVGQGEDYTF.

The gene calls are TRBV6-5 and TRBJ1-2; tentative D call: TRBD1 (5 bases). The V end was cut by 5 bases, the J end by 2 bases, with 15 bases between. Germline V lookup: CDR1 MNHEY, CDR2 SVGAGI. The CDR3 is 15 amino acids. CDR3 loop: CASSHRQTVNYGYTF. The CDR3 nucleotides are TGTGCCAGCAGTCACCGACAGACGGTGAACTATGGCTACACCTTC.

V and J are TRBV10-2 and TRBJ2-3; D is unresolved. Germline CDR1 reads WSHSY; CDR2 reads SAAADI. V was pared by 2 bases and J by 2 bases, with 8 bases between. CDR3 size: 14 residues. The CDR3 DNA follows: TGCGCCAGCAGTGAGCTTGACTCCACAGATACGCAGTATTTT. Translating gives CASSELDSTDTQYF.

About this clonotype itself: A read error may explain this, as a much larger clone is one base away. V is TRBV10-3 and J is TRBJ1-2, with 8 positions matching TRBD1. Germline loops: CDR1 ENHRY, CDR2 SYGVKD. The CDR3 totals 14 residues. The CDR3 DNA follows: TGTGCCATCTGTGAGTCGTCAGGGGGCCATGGCTACACCTTC. It is translated as CAICESSGGHGYTF.

In its sample, this clonotype was seen many times. This chain links TRBV24-1 with TRBJ1-5; unclear D gene. The CDR3 is made up of 14 amino acids. Germline V gene data show CDR1 as KGHDR and CDR2 as SFDVKD. V was pared by 3 bases and J by 1 base, with 6 bases between. The CDR3: CATSDVRSNQPQHF. The CDR3 nucleotides read TGTGCCACCAGTGATGTCCGAAGCAATCAGCCCCAGCATTTT.

This clonotype occurred many times. Germline and junction disagree at one end, which may indicate a read error. The chain recombines TRBV7-7 with TRBJ1-5; the D gene is possibly TRBD1 (6 bases). CDR1 is SSHAT and CDR2 is FNYEAQ in the germline V gene (reference sequence). This CDR3 is 13 amino acids long. CDR3 sequence (DNA): TGTGCTAGCAGCCAGGGGATCGGTCAGCCCCAGCATTTT. Translated, it gives CASSQGIGQPQHF.

This clonotype has a handful of counts. The chain uses TRBV7-2 and TRBJ2-5; 7 bases line up with TRBD1. The V segment lost 4 bases and the J segment 2 bases; nucleotides outside the gene matches: 7. CDR1 and CDR2 from the germline V gene are SGHTA and FQGNSA. The length of the CDR3 is 15 residues. CDR3 sequence (DNA): TGTGCCAGCAGCTCCCCCGGGACAGAACAAGAGACCCAGTACTTC. It codes for CASSSPGTEQETQYF. The full variable domain, rest sourced from reference TRBV7-2 and TRBJ2-5, is GAGVSQSPSNKVTEKGKDVELRCDPISGHTALYWYRQSLGQGLEFLIYFQGNSAPDKSGLPSDRFSAERTGGSVSTLTIQRTQQEDSAVYLCASSSPGTEQETQYFGPGTRLLVL.

V is TRBV7-9 and J is TRBJ2-3, with TRBD2 matching 8 bases. Germline assignment: CDR1 SEHNR and CDR2 FQNEAQ (reference sequence). V gave up 5 bases and J gave up 4 bases; unmatched junction bases: 5. This CDR3 is 14 amino acids long. The DNA for the CDR3 is TGTGCCAGCAGCCGGCGGGGGGAGTCAGATACGCAGTATTTT. This codes for CASSRRGESDTQYF.

This chain uses TRBV7-8 with TRBJ1-6, with D perhaps matching TRBD1 (5 bases). The germline V and J ends were trimmed by 1 base and 7 bases, with 17 bases remaining between them. Germline values: CDR1 SGHVS, CDR2 FQNEAQ. The CDR3 loop spans 17 amino acids. CDR3 loop: CASSLVSRRGTNSPLHF. CDR3 nucleotide sequence: TGTGCCAGCAGCTTAGTCAGCCGTCGGGGGACGAATTCACCCCTCCACTTT.